This T cell receptor (beta chain) was identified in a study of neurological immune-mediated disorders. Study results and limitations: Because no CDR3 amino acid sequences were shared across subjects by expanded clones, private repertoires were suggested in all groups.

Deletions cut 4 bases from V and 0 bases from J, with 22 bases between. There are 19 residues in the CDR3. CDR1 and CDR2 from the germline V gene are SGHRS and YFSETQ. 5'RACE generated cDNA with 10-nucleotide random UMIs. Every sequencing run returned over 190 million TCR-beta sequences, which were derived from 15-18 subjects. Each CDR3 protein gets one entry after TCRdb re-called the 5' RACE reads with MiXCR. Among about 70,000 distinct CDR3 sequences, more than 3% were seen once, and the ten largest hold around 5.5%. This clonotype was recorded many times. The antigen is unknown. This chain connects TRBV5-1 to TRBJ2-2; D may be TRBD1 (6 bases). This sequence originates from a woman aged 45 to 65 with multiple sclerosis. The specimen sequenced was PBMCs. The CDR3 DNA reads TGCGCCAGCAGCCCAAAAACGGACAGACTCATTTCGAACACCGGGGAGCTGTTTTTT. The encoded protein is CASSPKTDRLISNTGELFF. Combining the CDR3 with reference TRBV5-1 and TRBJ2-2 gives the whole variable domain KAGVTQTPRYLIKTRGQQVTLSCSPISGHRSVSWYQQTPGQGLQFLFEYFSETQRNKGNFPGRFSGRQFSNSRSEMNVSTLELGDSALYLCASSPKTDRLISNTGELFFGEGSRLTVL.